Shown below are 9 T cell receptor beta chains from a single sample sequenced in a study of lymphopenia after photon versus proton radiotherapy (dated by TCRdb to between 2018 and 2021). The library was generated by the immunoSEQ multiplex PCR assay. In TCRdb, the immuneACCESS table is reduced to in-frame sequences with V and J assigned. These tables do not hold every clone; where another copy was compared, an unresolved V gene accounts for under half, and the others remain unexplained. A total of around 29,000 clones appear in this sample, 90% to 95% of them only once. The ten largest clones take up around 0.72% of the sample. This specimen consisted of peripheral blood, obtained from a patient treated with photon-based radiotherapy. The receptor source for this set is a woman between 45 and 65 years old with cholangiocarcinoma.

The chain links TRBV10-2 to TRBJ1-6; D ambiguous. This CDR3 region has 16 residues. The V end was cut by 2 bases, the J end by 9 bases, with 17 bases between. Germline lookup yields CDR1 WSHSY and CDR2 SAAADI. CDR3 coding DNA: TGCGCCAGCAGTGAGACGGGCCCAAAGGGTTTTTCACCCCTCCACTTT. Translation: CASSETGPKGFSPLHF.

The chain combines TRBV7-9 with TRBJ1-2; D possibly corresponds to TRBD1 (5 bases). V was pared by 1 base and J by 4 bases, with 10 bases between. This CDR3 is 14 amino acids long. Germline CDR1 is SEHNR and CDR2 is FQNEAQ (reference sequence). CDR3 sequence reads: CASSLGGDPYGYTF. CDR3 bases: TGTGCCAGCAGCTTAGGGGGGGACCCCTATGGCTACACCTTC.

This clone was detected a few times. This rearrangement joins TRBV10-1 to TRBJ2-5; D unresolved. The CDR3 sequence is 13 residues long. V was pared by 6 bases and J by 2 bases, with 10 bases between. Germline V gives CDR1 WNHNN, CDR2 SYGVQD (reference sequence). CDR3 amino acids: CASSFQGQETQYF. The CDR3 DNA reads TGCGCCAGCAGCTTTCAAGGACAAGAGACCCAGTACTTC.

This clone has a single count. V gene TRBV11-3 combines with J gene TRBJ1-4; D not certain. CDR3 length: 18 residues. Trimming took off 5 bases at V and 5 bases at J, with 24 bases between the two ends. Germline CDR1 is SGHNT and CDR2 is YENEEA. The CDR3 region is CASSPKTPRRFGNEKLFF. DNA of the CDR3: TGTGCCAGCAGCCCAAAGACCCCTCGCAGGTTTGGGAATGAAAAACTGTTTTTT.

This rearrangement joins TRBV19 to TRBJ1-1; TRBD1 matches at 7 bases. CDR3 length equals 15 residues. V shed 2 bases, J shed 4 bases, and the junction held 7 bases outside the gene matches. In germline, CDR1 is LNHDA, CDR2 SQIVND (reference sequence). The CDR3 is CASSIRGQGVTEAFF. The CDR3 nucleotides read TGTGCCAGTAGTATACGAGGGCAGGGGGTCACTGAAGCTTTCTTT.

The chain couples TRBV7-9 to TRBJ1-1, with 7 bases fitting TRBD1. The CDR3 covers 16 residues. V lost 4 bases and J lost 4; bases outside the gene matches: 12. CDR1 is SEHNR and CDR2 is FQNEAQ in the germline V gene (reference sequence). The CDR3 sequence: CASSSANRDSSTEAFF. CDR3 sequence (DNA): TGTGCCAGCAGCTCAGCAAACCGGGACAGTAGCACTGAAGCTTTCTTT.

The chain uses TRBV30 and TRBJ1-2; a weak D match, TRBD1 (5 bases). Trimming pared 0 bases from V and 7 bases from J, leaving 12 bases between. The germline V gene has CDR1 GTSNPN and CDR2 SVGIG (reference sequence). The CDR3 is 13 amino acids. The CDR3 loop is CAWSVDRGGGYTF. CDR3 DNA sequence: TGTGCCTGGAGTGTAGACCGGGGGGGTGGCTACACCTTC.

V is TRBV5-4 and J is TRBJ1-5; 7 bases agree with TRBD1. Germline V CDR1 and CDR2: SGHNT, YYREEE (reference sequence). The CDR3 extends over 13 amino acids. The J segment lost 9 bases and the V segment lost 3 bases, leaving 6 bases of the junction unmatched. DNA for the CDR3: TGTGCCAGCAGCTACGACAGGGCAGGGCCCCAGCATTTT. This sequence encodes CASSYDRAGPQHF.

The chain's CDR3 is CSVARDTYEQYF. CDR3 coding DNA: TGCAGCGTTGCCAGAGATACCTACGAGCAGTACTTC. J is TRBJ2-7 and V is TRBV29-1; the D is unclear. V gave up 4 bases and J gave up 2 bases, with 9 bases separating them. Germline lookup yields CDR1 SQVTM and CDR2 ANQGSEA. CDR3 length: 12 amino acids.